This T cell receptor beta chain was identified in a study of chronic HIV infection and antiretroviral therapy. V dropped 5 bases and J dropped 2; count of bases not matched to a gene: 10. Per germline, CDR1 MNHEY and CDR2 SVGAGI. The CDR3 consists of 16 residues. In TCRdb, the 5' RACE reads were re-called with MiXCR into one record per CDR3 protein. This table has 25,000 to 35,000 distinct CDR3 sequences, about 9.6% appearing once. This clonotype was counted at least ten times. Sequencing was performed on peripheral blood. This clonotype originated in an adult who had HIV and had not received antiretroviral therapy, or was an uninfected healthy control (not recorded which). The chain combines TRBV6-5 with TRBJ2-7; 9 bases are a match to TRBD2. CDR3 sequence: CASSLSPRTSAYEQYF. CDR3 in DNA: TGTGCCAGCAGTCTCTCACCCCGGACTAGCGCCTACGAGCAGTACTTC.